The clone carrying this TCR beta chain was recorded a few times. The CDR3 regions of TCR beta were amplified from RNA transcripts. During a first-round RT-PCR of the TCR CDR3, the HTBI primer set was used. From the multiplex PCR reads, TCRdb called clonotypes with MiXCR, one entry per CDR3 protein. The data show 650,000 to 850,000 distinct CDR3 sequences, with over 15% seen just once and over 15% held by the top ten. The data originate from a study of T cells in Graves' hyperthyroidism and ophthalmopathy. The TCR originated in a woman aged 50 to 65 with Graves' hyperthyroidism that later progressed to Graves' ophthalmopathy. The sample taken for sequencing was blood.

This CDR3 reads CASSMHRRHEKLFF. DNA for the CDR3: TGTGCCAGTAGTATGCACCGGAGACATGAAAAACTGTTTTTT. This rearrangement joins TRBV19 to TRBJ1-4; no reliable D call. V was shortened by 3 bases and J by 6 bases, with 11 bases between the two germline ends. Germline assignment: CDR1 LNHDA and CDR2 SQIVND (reference sequence). The CDR3 contains 14 residues.